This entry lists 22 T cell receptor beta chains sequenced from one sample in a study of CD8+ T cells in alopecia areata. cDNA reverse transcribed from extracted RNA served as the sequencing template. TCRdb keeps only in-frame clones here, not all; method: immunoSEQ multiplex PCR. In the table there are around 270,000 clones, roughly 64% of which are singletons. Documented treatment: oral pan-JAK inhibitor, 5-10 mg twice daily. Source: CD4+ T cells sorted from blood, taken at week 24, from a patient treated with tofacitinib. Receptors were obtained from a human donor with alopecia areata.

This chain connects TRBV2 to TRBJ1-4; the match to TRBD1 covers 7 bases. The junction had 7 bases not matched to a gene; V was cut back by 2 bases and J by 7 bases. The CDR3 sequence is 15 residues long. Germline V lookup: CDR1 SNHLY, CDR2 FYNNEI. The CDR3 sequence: CASSEQTGITEKLFF. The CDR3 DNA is TGTGCCAGCAGTGAACAGACAGGGATTACTGAAAAACTGTTTTTT. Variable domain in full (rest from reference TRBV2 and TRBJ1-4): EPEVTQTPSHQVTQMGQEVILRCVPISNHLYFYWYRQILGQKVEFLVSFYNNEISEKSEIFDDQFSVERPDGSNFTLKIRSTKLEDSAMYFCASSEQTGITEKLFFGSGTQLSVL.

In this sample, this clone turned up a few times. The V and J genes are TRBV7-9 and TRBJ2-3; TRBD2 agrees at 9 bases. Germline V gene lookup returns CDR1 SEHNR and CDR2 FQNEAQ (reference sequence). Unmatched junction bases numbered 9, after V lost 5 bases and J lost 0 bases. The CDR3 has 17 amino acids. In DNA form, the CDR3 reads TGTGCCAGCAGCCAACTCAGACTAGCGGATAGCACAGATACGCAGTATTTT. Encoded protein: CASSQLRLADSTDTQYF.

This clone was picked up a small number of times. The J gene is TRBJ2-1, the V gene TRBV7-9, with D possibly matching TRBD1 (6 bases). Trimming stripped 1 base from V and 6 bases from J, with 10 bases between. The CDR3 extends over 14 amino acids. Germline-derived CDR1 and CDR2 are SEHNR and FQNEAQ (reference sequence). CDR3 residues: CASSLVDRLNEQFF. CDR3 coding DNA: TGTGCCAGCAGCTTAGTTGACAGGCTCAATGAGCAGTTCTTC.

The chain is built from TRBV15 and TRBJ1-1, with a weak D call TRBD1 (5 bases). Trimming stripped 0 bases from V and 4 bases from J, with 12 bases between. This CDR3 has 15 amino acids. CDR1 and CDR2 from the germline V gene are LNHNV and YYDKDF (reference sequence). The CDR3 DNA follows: TGTGCCACCAGCAGAGAAGGGCAGGGTCTCACTGAAGCTTTCTTT. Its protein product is CATSREGQGLTEAFF.

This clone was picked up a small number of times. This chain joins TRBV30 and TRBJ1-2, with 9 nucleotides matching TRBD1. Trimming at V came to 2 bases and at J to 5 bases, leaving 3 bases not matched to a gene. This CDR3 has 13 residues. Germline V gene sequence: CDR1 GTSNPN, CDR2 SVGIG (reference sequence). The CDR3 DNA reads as TGTGCCTGGAGTCTCGGACAGGGGTATGGCTACACCTTC. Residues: CAWSLGQGYGYTF.

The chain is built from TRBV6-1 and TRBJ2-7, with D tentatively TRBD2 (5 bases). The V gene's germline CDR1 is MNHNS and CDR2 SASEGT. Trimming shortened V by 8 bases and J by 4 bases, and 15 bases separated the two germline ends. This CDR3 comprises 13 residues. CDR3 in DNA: TGTGCCAGCTCCCCGGGGATTCTTTACGAGCAGTACTTC. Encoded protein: CASSPGILYEQYF.

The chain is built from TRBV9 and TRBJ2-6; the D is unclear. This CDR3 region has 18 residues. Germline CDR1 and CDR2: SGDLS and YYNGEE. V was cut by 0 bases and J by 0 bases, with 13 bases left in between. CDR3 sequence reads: CASSVGKQTFSGANVLTF. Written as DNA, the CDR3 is TGTGCCAGCAGCGTAGGAAAACAGACATTCTCTGGGGCCAACGTCCTGACTTTC.

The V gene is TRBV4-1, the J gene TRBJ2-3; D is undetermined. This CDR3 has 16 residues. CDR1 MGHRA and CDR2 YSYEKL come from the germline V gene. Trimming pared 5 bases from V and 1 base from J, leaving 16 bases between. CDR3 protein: CASSSHPLSRTDTQYF. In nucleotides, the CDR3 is TGCGCCAGCAGCTCTCATCCCCTGTCGCGCACAGATACGCAGTATTTT.

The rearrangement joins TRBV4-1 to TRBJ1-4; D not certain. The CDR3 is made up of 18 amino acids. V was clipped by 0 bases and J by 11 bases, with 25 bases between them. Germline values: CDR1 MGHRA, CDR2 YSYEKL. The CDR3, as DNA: TGCGCCAGCAGCCAAGAACTTACCTTGGCGGCAGCCTCTGGGAAACTGTTTTTT. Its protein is CASSQELTLAAASGKLFF.

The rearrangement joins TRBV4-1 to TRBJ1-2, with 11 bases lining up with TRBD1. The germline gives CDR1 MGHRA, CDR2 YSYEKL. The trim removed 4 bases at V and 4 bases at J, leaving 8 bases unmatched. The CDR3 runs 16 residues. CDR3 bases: TGCGCCAGCAGCCCCCAGGGACAGGGGGGTGGCTATGGCTACACCTTC. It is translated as CASSPQGQGGGYGYTF.

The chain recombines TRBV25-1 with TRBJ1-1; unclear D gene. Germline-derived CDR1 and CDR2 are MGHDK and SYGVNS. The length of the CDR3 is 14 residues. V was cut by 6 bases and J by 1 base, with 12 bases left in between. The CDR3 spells CASRSLARNTEAFF. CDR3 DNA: TGTGCCAGCAGGTCCCTCGCTCGGAACACTGAAGCTTTCTTT.

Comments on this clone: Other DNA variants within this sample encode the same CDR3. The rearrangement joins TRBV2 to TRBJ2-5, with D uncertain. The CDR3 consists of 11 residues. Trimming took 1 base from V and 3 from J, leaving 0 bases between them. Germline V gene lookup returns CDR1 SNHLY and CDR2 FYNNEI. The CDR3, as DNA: TGTGCCAGCAGTGAAGAAGAGACCCAGTACTTC. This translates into CASSEEETQYF.

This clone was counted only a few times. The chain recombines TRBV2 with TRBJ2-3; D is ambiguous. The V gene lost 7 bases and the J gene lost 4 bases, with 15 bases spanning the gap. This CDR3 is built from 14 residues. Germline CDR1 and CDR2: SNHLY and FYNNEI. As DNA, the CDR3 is TGTGCCAGCAATACTGTACGAGGCGCAGATACGCAGTATTTT. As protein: CASNTVRGADTQYF. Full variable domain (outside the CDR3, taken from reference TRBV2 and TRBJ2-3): EPEVTQTPSHQVTQMGQEVILRCVPISNHLYFYWYRQILGQKVEFLVSFYNNEISEKSEIFDDQFSVERPDGSNFTLKIRSTKLEDSAMYFCASNTVRGADTQYFGPGTRLTVL.

Here the CDR3 reads CASTTGNQETQYF. CDR3 nucleotide sequence: TGTGCCAGTACGACAGGCAACCAAGAGACCCAGTACTTC. The J gene is TRBJ2-5, the V gene TRBV25-1; D possibly corresponds to TRBD1 (6 bases). Trimming stripped 9 bases from V and 0 bases from J, with 11 bases between. This CDR3 region has 13 residues. The germline gives CDR1 MGHDK, CDR2 SYGVNS.

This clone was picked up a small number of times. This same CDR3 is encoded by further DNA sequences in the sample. CDR3 residues: CASSVTGNYGYTF. DNA for the CDR3: TGTGCCAGCAGCGTAACCGGAAACTATGGCTACACCTTC. V is TRBV9 and J is TRBJ1-2; D gene uncertain. There are 13 residues in the CDR3. Trimming cost V 1 base and J 2 bases, with 6 bases left between them. Germline lookup yields CDR1 SGDLS and CDR2 YYNGEE. The full variable domain, its missing parts supplied by reference TRBV9 and TRBJ1-2, is DSGVTQTPKHLITATGQRVTLRCSPRSGDLSVYWYQQSLDQGLQFLIQYYNGEERAKGNILERFSAQQFPDLHSELNLSSLELGDSALYFCASSVTGNYGYTFGSGTRLTVV.

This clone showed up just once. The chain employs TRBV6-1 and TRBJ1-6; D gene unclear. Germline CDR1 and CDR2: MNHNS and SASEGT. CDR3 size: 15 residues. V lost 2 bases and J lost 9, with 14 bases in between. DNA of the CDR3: TGTGCCAGCAGTGAAAGGGAGGGAAGACGTTCACCCCTCCACTTT. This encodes CASSEREGRRSPLHF.

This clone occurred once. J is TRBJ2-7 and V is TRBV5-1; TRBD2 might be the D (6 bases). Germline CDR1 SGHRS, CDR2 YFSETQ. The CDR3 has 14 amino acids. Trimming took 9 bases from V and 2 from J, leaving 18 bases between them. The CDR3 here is CATRSGVGTYEQYF. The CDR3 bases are TGCGCCACCCGTTCGGGGGTGGGGACCTACGAGCAGTACTTC.

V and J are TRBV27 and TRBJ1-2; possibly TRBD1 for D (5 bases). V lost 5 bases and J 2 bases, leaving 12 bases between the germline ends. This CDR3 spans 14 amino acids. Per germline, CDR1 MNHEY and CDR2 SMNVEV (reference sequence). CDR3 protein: CASSPPQGNYGYTF. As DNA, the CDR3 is TGTGCCAGCAGTCCCCCCCAGGGAAACTATGGCTACACCTTC.

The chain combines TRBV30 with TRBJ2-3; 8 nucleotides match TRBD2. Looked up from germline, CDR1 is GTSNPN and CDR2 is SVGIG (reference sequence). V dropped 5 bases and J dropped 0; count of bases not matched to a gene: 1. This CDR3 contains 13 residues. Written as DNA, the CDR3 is TGTGCCTGGCAGCGGGGGAGCACAGATACGCAGTATTTT. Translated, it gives CAWQRGSTDTQYF.

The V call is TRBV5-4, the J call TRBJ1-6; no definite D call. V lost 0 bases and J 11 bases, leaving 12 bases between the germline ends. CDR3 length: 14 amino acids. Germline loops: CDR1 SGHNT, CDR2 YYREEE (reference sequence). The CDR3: CASSLDPSEAPLHF. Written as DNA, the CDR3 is TGTGCCAGCAGCTTGGATCCGTCGGAGGCACCCCTCCACTTT.

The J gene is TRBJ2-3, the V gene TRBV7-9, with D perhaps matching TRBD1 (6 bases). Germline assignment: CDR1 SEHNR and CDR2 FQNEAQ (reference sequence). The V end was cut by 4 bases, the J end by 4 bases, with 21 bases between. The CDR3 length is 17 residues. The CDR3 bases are TGTGCCAGCAGCTCTCCACTAGACAGGTCGTCGGCAGATACGCAGTATTTT. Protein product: CASSSPLDRSSADTQYF.

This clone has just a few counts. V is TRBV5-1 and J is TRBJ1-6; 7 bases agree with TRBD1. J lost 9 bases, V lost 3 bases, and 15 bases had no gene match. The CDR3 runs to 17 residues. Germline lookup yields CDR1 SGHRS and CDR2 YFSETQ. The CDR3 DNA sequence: TGCGCCAGCAGCTCGCAGACAGGGCCCTTTTCCCTTTCACCCCTCCACTTT. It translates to CASSSQTGPFSLSPLHF.